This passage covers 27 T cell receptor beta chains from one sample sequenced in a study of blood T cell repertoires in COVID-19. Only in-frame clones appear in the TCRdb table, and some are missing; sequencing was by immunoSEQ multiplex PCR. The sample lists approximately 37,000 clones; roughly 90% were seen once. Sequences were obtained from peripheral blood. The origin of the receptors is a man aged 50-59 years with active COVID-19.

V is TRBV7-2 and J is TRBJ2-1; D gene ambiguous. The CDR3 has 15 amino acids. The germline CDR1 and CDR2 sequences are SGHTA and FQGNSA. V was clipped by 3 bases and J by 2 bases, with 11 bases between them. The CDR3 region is CASSFYGQTYNEQFF. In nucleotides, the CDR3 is TGTGCCAGCAGCTTCTATGGGCAAACCTACAATGAGCAGTTCTTC.

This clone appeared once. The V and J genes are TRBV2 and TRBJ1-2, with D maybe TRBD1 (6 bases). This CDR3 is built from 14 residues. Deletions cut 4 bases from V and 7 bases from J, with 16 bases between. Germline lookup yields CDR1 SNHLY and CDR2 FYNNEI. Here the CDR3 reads CASSAERGFGGYTF. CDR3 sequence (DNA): TGTGCCAGCAGTGCTGAAAGGGGGTTTGGTGGCTACACCTTC.

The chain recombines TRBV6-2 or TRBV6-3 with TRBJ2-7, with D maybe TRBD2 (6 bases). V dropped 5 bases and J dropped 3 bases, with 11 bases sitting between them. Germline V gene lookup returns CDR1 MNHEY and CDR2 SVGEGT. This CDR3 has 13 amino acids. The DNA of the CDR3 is TGTGCCAGCAGTCCCCTGGGAGGCTACGAGCAGTACTTC. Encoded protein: CASSPLGGYEQYF.

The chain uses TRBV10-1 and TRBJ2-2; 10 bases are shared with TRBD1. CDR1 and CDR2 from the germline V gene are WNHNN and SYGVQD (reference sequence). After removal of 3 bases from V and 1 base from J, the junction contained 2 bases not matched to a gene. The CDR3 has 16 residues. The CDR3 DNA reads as TGCGCCAGCAGTGAAAGGACAGGGGGGAACACCGGGGAGCTGTTTTTT. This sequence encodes CASSERTGGNTGELFF.

Written as DNA, the CDR3 is TGCGCCAGCAGCCAAGATAGGAGTGGGAATGAGCAGTTCTTC. This codes for CASSQDRSGNEQFF. The gene calls are TRBV4-1 and TRBJ2-1, with unresolved D. Germline V gene sequence: CDR1 MGHRA, CDR2 YSYEKL. The V and J ends lost 0 bases and 7 bases respectively, with 10 bases between them. The CDR3 spans 14 residues.

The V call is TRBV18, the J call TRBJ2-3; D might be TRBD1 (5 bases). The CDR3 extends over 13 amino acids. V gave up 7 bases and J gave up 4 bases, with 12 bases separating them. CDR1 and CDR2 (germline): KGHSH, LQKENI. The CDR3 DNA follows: TGTGCCAGCTTACGAGACAGAGCAGATACGCAGTATTTT. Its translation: CASLRDRADTQYF.

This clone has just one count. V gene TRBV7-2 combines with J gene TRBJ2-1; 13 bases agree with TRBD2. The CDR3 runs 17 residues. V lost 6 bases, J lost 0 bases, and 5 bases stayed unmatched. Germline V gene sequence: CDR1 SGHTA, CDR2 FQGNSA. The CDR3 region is CASSLLAGGVSYNEQFF. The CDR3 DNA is TGTGCCAGCAGTCTACTAGCGGGAGGGGTCTCCTACAATGAGCAGTTCTTC.

Here the CDR3 reads CASSLFRGEEQFF. The CDR3, as DNA: TGCGCCAGCAGCCTCTTCAGGGGAGAAGAGCAGTTCTTC. The gene calls are TRBV4-3 and TRBJ2-1; possible D gene TRBD1, 6 bases. V was pared by 4 bases and J by 10 bases, with 14 bases between. In germline, CDR1 is LGHNA, CDR2 YSLEER. This CDR3 is 13 amino acids long.

The CDR3 DNA sequence: TGTGCCAGTCGCGAGGGACAGGACACCGGGGAGCTGTTTTTT. Amino acids: CASREGQDTGELFF. The rearrangement joins TRBV19 to TRBJ2-2, with TRBD1 matching 8 bases. There are 14 residues in the CDR3. Germline CDR1 reads LNHDA; CDR2 reads SQIVND (reference sequence). V trimming: 8 bases; J trimming: 3 bases; junction bases outside the gene matches: 5.

CDR3 nucleotide sequence: TGTGCCAGCAGTTACTTCGGAGTGAACACCGGGGAGCTGTTTTTT. As protein: CASSYFGVNTGELFF. The chain uses TRBV6-5 and TRBJ2-2; unclear D gene. The germline CDR1 and CDR2 sequences are MNHEY and SVGAGI. The V gene lost 1 base and the J gene lost 1 base, with 7 bases spanning the gap. The CDR3 contains 15 residues.

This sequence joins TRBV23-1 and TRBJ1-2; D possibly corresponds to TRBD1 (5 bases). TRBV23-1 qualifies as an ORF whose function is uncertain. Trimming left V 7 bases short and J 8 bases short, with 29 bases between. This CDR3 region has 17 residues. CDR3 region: CASTVSRRERGPLGYTF. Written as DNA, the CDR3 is TGCGCCAGCACCGTCTCCCGGCGGGAAAGGGGACCGCTGGGCTACACCTTC.

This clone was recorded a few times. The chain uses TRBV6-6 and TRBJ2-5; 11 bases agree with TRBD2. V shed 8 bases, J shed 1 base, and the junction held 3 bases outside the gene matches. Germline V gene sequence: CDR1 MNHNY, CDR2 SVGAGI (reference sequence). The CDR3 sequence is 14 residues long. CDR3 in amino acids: CASQLAGAQETQYF. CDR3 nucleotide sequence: TGTGCCAGCCAACTAGCGGGAGCCCAAGAGACCCAGTACTTC.

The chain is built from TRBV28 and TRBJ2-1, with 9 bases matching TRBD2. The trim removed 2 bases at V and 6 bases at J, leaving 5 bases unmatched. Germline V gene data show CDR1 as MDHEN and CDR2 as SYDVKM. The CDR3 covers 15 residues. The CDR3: CASSLGREGVNEQFF. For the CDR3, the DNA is TGTGCCAGCAGTTTAGGGCGGGAGGGGGTCAATGAGCAGTTCTTC.

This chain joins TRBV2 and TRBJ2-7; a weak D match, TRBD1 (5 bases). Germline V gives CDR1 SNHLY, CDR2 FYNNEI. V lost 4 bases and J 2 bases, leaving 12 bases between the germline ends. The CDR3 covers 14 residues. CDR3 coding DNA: TGTGCCAGCAGTGTCGACACAGGCCCCTACGAGCAGTACTTC. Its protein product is CASSVDTGPYEQYF.

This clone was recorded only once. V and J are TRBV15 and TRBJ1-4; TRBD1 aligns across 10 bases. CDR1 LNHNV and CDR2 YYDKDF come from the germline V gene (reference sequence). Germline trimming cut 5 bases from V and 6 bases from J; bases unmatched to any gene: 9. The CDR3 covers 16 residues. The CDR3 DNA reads TGTGCCACCAGCGCCCAGGGGGGGACAGGGGATGAAAAACTGTTTTTT. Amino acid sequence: CATSAQGGTGDEKLFF.

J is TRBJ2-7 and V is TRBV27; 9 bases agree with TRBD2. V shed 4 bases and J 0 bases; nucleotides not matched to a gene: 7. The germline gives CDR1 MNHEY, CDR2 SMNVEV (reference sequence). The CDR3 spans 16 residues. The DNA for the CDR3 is TGTGCCAGCAGTTCCCTTATAGCGGGAGTCTCCTACGAGCAGTACTTC. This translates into CASSSLIAGVSYEQYF.

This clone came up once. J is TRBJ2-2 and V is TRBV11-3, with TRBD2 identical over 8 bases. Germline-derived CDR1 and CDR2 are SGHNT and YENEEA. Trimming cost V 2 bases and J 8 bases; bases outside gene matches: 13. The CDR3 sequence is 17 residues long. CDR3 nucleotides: TGTGCCAGCAGCTTAAGAAGCTCGGGACTAGGGGGTGGGGAGCTGTTTTTT. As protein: CASSLRSSGLGGGELFF.

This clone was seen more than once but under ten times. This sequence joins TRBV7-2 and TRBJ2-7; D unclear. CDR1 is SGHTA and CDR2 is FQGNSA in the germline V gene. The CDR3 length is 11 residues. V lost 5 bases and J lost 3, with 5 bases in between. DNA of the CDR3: TGTGCCAGCAGCAGCCGCTACGAGCAGTACTTC. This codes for CASSSRYEQYF.

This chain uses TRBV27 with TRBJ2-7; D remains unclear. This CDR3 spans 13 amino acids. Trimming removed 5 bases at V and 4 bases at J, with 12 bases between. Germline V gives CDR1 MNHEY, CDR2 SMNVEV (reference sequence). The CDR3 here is CASSLSSAYEQYF. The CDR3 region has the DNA TGTGCCAGCAGTCTGAGCTCCGCTTACGAGCAGTACTTC.

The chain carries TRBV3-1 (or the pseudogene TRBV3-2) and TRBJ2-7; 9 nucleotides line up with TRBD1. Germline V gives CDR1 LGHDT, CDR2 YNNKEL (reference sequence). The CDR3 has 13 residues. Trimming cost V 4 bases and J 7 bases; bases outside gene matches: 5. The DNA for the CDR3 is TGTGCCAGCAGCCCGGGACAGGGCGGGGAGCAGTACTTC. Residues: CASSPGQGGEQYF.

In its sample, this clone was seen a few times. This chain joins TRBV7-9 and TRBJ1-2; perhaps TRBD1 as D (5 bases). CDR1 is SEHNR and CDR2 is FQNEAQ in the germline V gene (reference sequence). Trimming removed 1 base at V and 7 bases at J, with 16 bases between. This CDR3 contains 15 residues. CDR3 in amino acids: CASSLGRGSMLGYTF. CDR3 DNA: TGTGCCAGCAGCTTAGGGCGGGGCAGTATGCTTGGCTACACCTTC. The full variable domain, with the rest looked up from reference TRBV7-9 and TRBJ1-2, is DTGVSQNPRHKITKRGQNVTFRCDPISEHNRLYWYRQTLGQGPEFLTYFQNEAQLEKSRLLSDRFSAERPKGSFSTLEIQRTEQGDSAMYLCASSLGRGSMLGYTFGSGTRLTVV.

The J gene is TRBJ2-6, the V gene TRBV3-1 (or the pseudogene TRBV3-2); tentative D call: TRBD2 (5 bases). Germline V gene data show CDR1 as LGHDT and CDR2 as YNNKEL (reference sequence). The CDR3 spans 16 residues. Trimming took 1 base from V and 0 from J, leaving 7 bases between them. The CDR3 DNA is TGTGCCAGCAGCCAAGGACGGGGCTCTGGGGCCAACGTCCTGACTTTC. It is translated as CASSQGRGSGANVLTF.

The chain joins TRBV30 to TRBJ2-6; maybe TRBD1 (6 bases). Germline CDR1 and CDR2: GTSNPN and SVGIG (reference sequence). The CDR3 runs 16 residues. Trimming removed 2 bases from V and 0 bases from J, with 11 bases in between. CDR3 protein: CAWSNSRGSGANVLTF. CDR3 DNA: TGTGCCTGGAGTAACTCCAGGGGCTCTGGGGCCAACGTCCTGACTTTC.

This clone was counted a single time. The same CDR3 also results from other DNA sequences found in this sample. The CDR3 bases are TGTGCCACCAGCCCTCGGGGAGATACGCAGTATTTT. Its protein product is CATSPRGDTQYF. The chain employs TRBV24-1 and TRBJ2-3; D possibly corresponds to TRBD2 (5 bases). The CDR3 length is 12 residues. Trimming shortened V by 7 bases and J by 5 bases, and 9 bases separated the two germline ends. In germline, CDR1 is KGHDR, CDR2 SFDVKD.

The CDR3 spells CASSSGQGKGGELFF. The CDR3 DNA sequence: TGCGCCAGCAGCTCGGGACAGGGGAAGGGCGGGGAGCTGTTTTTT. This chain uses TRBV5-1 with TRBJ2-2; 10 bases agree with TRBD1. J gave up 7 bases and V 3 bases, and 6 bases lay outside the gene matches. The germline V gene encodes CDR1 SGHRS and CDR2 YFSETQ. The CDR3 extends over 15 amino acids. The entire variable domain, with the rest obtained from reference TRBV5-1 and TRBJ2-2, is as follows: KAGVTQTPRYLIKTRGQQVTLSCSPISGHRSVSWYQQTPGQGLQFLFEYFSETQRNKGNFPGRFSGRQFSNSRSEMNVSTLELGDSALYLCASSSGQGKGGELFFGEGSRLTVL.

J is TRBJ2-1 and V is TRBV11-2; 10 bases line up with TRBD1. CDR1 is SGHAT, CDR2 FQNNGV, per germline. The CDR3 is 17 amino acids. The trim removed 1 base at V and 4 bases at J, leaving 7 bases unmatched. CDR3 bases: TGTGCCAGCAGCTTAGGCTGGCCGGGACAGGGGTACAATGAGCAGTTCTTC. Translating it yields CASSLGWPGQGYNEQFF.

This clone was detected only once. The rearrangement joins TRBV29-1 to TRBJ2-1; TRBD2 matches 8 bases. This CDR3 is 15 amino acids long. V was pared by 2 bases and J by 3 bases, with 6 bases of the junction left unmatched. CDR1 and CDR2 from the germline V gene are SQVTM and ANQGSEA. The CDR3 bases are TGCAGCGTTGAAAGCGGGGGTGGCGGCTACAATGAGCAGTTCTTC. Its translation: CSVESGGGGYNEQFF.